These T cell receptor beta chains were read from a single sample in a study of T cell repertoires in cytomegalovirus infection. Each CDR3 protein gets one entry after TCRdb re-called the reads with MiXCR. The data show approximately 500,000 distinct CDR3 sequences, approximately 16% seen once. Sequenced input: CD8+ T cells from PBMCs. Receptors were obtained from a human donor in good health (CMV status not recorded). Some clones in this sample may be carry-over from other donors' samples. Both conserved end residues are part of each CDR3. A D gene is named only where the DNA matches it firmly. Part of the rows lack a size; the others show once, few, many or a class for expanded clones.

j_gene: TRBJ2-1; d_gene: -; abundance: few; v_gene: TRBV9; CDR3nt: TGTGCCAGCAGCGTCGGGTTTCGCTCCCAGTACAATGAGCAGTTCTTC; CDR3aa: CASSVGFRSQYNEQFF
j_gene: TRBJ1-1; d_gene: -; abundance: many; v_gene: TRBV7-3; CDR3nt: TGTGCCAGCAGCTTAAATGGGCCGAGGCCCACTGAAGCTTTCTTT; CDR3aa: CASSLNGPRPTEAFF
j_gene: TRBJ1-5; d_gene: TRBD1; abundance: many; v_gene: TRBV7-9; CDR3nt: TGTGCCAGCAGCTTAGGGACAGGGGATTATCAGCCCCAGCATTTT; CDR3aa: CASSLGTGDYQPQHF
j_gene: TRBJ1-4; d_gene: -; abundance: -; v_gene: TRBV27; CDR3nt: TGTGCCAGCACCGTCGGCAAGAATGAAAAACTGTTTTTT; CDR3aa: CASTVGKNEKLFF
j_gene: TRBJ2-3; d_gene: -; abundance: few; v_gene: TRBV5-1; CDR3nt: TGCGCCAGCAGCTCTATTCGGGACGGCACAGATACGCAGTATTTT; CDR3aa: CASSSIRDGTDTQYF
j_gene: TRBJ1-4; d_gene: -; abundance: -; v_gene: TRBV19; CDR3nt: TGTGCCAGTAGTATAAGGCTGGGGAGTCTTAATGAAAAACTGTTTTTT; CDR3aa: CASSIRLGSLNEKLFF
j_gene: TRBJ1-1; d_gene: -; abundance: -; v_gene: TRBV9; CDR3nt: TGTGCCAGCAGCGCCAATAAGAATGAAGCTTTCTTT; CDR3aa: CASSANKNEAFF
j_gene: TRBJ1-1; d_gene: -; abundance: many; v_gene: TRBV28; CDR3nt: TGTGCCAGCAGTCTATTGGAGGGTATGAACACTGAAGCTTTCTTT; CDR3aa: CASSLLEGMNTEAFF
j_gene: TRBJ1-2; d_gene: -; abundance: -; v_gene: TRBV9; CDR3nt: TGTGCCAGCAGCGCCCGAGGCGGGGGCCGTGAGCTGAGTGACTACACCTTC; CDR3aa: CASSARGGGRELSDYTF
j_gene: TRBJ2-1; d_gene: -; abundance: -; v_gene: TRBV5-1; CDR3nt: TGCGCCAGCAGCTTGGTTGGGAATCACAATGAGCAGTTCTTC; CDR3aa: CASSLVGNHNEQFF
j_gene: TRBJ2-7; d_gene: TRBD1; abundance: -; v_gene: TRBV7-9; CDR3nt: TGTGCCAGCAGCTTAGTTGAGGGGGCTCCCACTGACGAGCAGTACTTC; CDR3aa: CASSLVEGAPTDEQYF
j_gene: TRBJ2-5; d_gene: TRBD2; abundance: many; v_gene: TRBV7-3; CDR3nt: TGTGCCAGCAGCCCCTACACCGGACTAGCCCAAGGGCAATGGTACCAAGAGACCCAGTACTTC; CDR3aa: CASSPYTGLAQGQWYQETQYF
j_gene: TRBJ1-6; d_gene: -; abundance: few; v_gene: TRBV27; CDR3nt: TGTGCCAGCGGCAGGCCTAATTCACCCCTCCACTTT; CDR3aa: CASGRPNSPLHF
j_gene: TRBJ2-3; d_gene: TRBD2; abundance: many; v_gene: TRBV11-2; CDR3nt: TGTGCCAGCAGCTTAGTGAGCGGGGGGGCAGATACGCAGTATTTT; CDR3aa: CASSLVSGGADTQYF
j_gene: TRBJ1-2; d_gene: TRBD1; abundance: few; v_gene: TRBV5-6; CDR3nt: TGTGCCAGCAGCGGGACAGGGGGCTTGGGCTATGGCTACACCTTC; CDR3aa: CASSGTGGLGYGYTF
j_gene: TRBJ2-6; d_gene: -; abundance: many; v_gene: TRBV12-3/TRBV12-4; CDR3nt: TGTGCCAGCAGTCTCTTGGTGCTCGGACGGCTCGGGGCCAACGTCCTGACTTTC; CDR3aa: CASSLLVLGRLGANVLTF
j_gene: TRBJ2-5; d_gene: TRBD2; abundance: few; v_gene: TRBV2; CDR3nt: TGTGCCAGCGGGGGGACTAGCGGGGGGCCCCACCAGTACTTC; CDR3aa: CASGGTSGGPHQYF
j_gene: TRBJ2-7; d_gene: -; abundance: -; v_gene: TRBV11-2; CDR3nt: TGTGCCAGCAGCCTTCCCAGCGAGCAGTACTTC; CDR3aa: CASSLPSEQYF
j_gene: TRBJ2-2; d_gene: -; abundance: many; v_gene: TRBV7-3; CDR3nt: TGTGCCAGCAGCTTCTCCGACAGGATTAACACCGGGGAGCTGTTTTTT; CDR3aa: CASSFSDRINTGELFF
j_gene: TRBJ2-1; d_gene: TRBD1; abundance: many; v_gene: TRBV7-6; CDR3nt: TGTGCCAGCAGCTTAGGAGGACAGGCCTACAATGAGCAGTTCTTC; CDR3aa: CASSLGGQAYNEQFF
j_gene: TRBJ2-1; d_gene: -; abundance: many; v_gene: TRBV7-8; CDR3nt: TGTGCCAGCAGCCAAATCGCAATGATTGGGGACACTCACAATGAGCAGTTCTTC; CDR3aa: CASSQIAMIGDTHNEQFF
j_gene: TRBJ1-1; d_gene: -; abundance: many; v_gene: TRBV12-3/TRBV12-4; CDR3nt: TGTGCCAGCAGTCTCTCCAACTCCAGGAGGGAGAGTGTTGAAGCTTTCTTT; CDR3aa: CASSLSNSRRESVEAFF
j_gene: TRBJ2-7; d_gene: -; abundance: few; v_gene: TRBV28; CDR3nt: TGTGCCAGCAGTTTCACTACAACCTTTGCCGAGCAGTACTTC; CDR3aa: CASSFTTTFAEQYF
j_gene: TRBJ2-2; d_gene: -; abundance: few; v_gene: TRBV15; CDR3nt: TGTGCCACCAGCAGAGAAGGGATAGCGGCCTGGAACACCGGGGAGCTGTTTTTT; CDR3aa: CATSREGIAAWNTGELFF
j_gene: TRBJ2-1; d_gene: -; abundance: many; v_gene: TRBV27; CDR3nt: TGTGCCAGCGCGACAGGCAATGAGCAGTTCTTC; CDR3aa: CASATGNEQFF
j_gene: TRBJ2-1; d_gene: -; abundance: many; v_gene: TRBV7-3; CDR3nt: TGTGCCAGCAGCTTAAGGTCGCGTAGGACTCCGATCCACAATGAGCAGTTCTTC; CDR3aa: CASSLRSRRTPIHNEQFF
j_gene: TRBJ1-1; d_gene: TRBD1; abundance: few; v_gene: TRBV28; CDR3nt: TGTGCCAGCAGTTTACCCCTTGACAGGGGCACTGAAGCTTTCTTT; CDR3aa: CASSLPLDRGTEAFF
j_gene: TRBJ2-2; d_gene: -; abundance: -; v_gene: TRBV12-3/TRBV12-4; CDR3nt: TGTGCCAGCAGTTTACCGGACACCGAGGAGCTGTTTTTT; CDR3aa: CASSLPDTEELFF
j_gene: TRBJ1-3; d_gene: -; abundance: -; v_gene: TRBV20-1; CDR3nt: TGCAGTGCTAGAGTCAGGCCTCTCTCTGGAAACACCATATATTTT; CDR3aa: CSARVRPLSGNTIYF
j_gene: TRBJ1-6; d_gene: -; abundance: -; v_gene: TRBV28; CDR3nt: TGTGCCAGCAGTTTAGAAGTGGATAATTCACCCCTCCACTTT; CDR3aa: CASSLEVDNSPLHF
j_gene: TRBJ1-1; d_gene: TRBD1; abundance: many; v_gene: TRBV6-5; CDR3nt: TGTGCCAGCGCCTGGGGACAGGGGAACACTGAAGCTTTCTTT; CDR3aa: CASAWGQGNTEAFF
j_gene: TRBJ1-2; d_gene: TRBD1; abundance: -; v_gene: TRBV29-1; CDR3nt: TGCAGCGTTGGCCCCACCACAGGGGAAAACGGAGGCTACACCTTC; CDR3aa: CSVGPTTGENGGYTF
j_gene: TRBJ1-5; d_gene: -; abundance: many; v_gene: TRBV7-2; CDR3nt: TGTGCCAGCAGCAAGGGCAAGTCTAGCAATCAGCCCCAGCATTTT; CDR3aa: CASSKGKSSNQPQHF
j_gene: TRBJ1-3; d_gene: -; abundance: many; v_gene: TRBV7-8; CDR3nt: TGTGCCAGCAGCTCACGGGGGGGCGGAAGAAACACCATATATTTT; CDR3aa: CASSSRGGGRNTIYF
j_gene: TRBJ1-1; d_gene: -; abundance: -; v_gene: TRBV5-8; CDR3nt: TGTGCCAGCACCGGTGGGCGGGGCGAGTCCATGAACACTGAAGCTTTCTTT; CDR3aa: CASTGGRGESMNTEAFF
j_gene: TRBJ2-7; d_gene: TRBD2; abundance: few; v_gene: TRBV2; CDR3nt: TGTGCCAGCATCTTAACTAGCGGCCACCCCTACGAGCAGTACTTC; CDR3aa: CASILTSGHPYEQYF
j_gene: TRBJ2-7; d_gene: -; abundance: many; v_gene: TRBV4-1; CDR3nt: TGCGCCAGCAGCCAAGAATCGGGGAAACTATACGAGCAGTACTTC; CDR3aa: CASSQESGKLYEQYF
j_gene: TRBJ2-7; d_gene: -; abundance: many; v_gene: TRBV7-6; CDR3nt: TGTGCCAGCAGCCCGGCACAGGGACCAGGCTACGAGCAGTACTTC; CDR3aa: CASSPAQGPGYEQYF
j_gene: TRBJ2-5; d_gene: -; abundance: many; v_gene: TRBV7-3; CDR3nt: TGTGCCAGCAGGGGGGACAATTTTCCGCGTTGGGAGACCCAGTACTTC; CDR3aa: CASRGDNFPRWETQYF
j_gene: TRBJ2-6; d_gene: TRBD1; abundance: many; v_gene: TRBV7-2; CDR3nt: TGTGCCAGCAGCTCCGACAGGGACGTCCGGGCCAACGTCCTGACTTTC; CDR3aa: CASSSDRDVRANVLTF
j_gene: TRBJ2-3; d_gene: TRBD2; abundance: many; v_gene: TRBV28; CDR3nt: TGTGCCAGCAGTTCCGACCTTAGCGGGGTTAGCACAGATACGCAGTATTTT; CDR3aa: CASSSDLSGVSTDTQYF